The source of this T cell receptor (beta chain) is a study of blood T cell repertoires in COVID-19. About the research overall: COVID-19 samples, acute and convalescent, were from the United States, Italy and Spain. PBMCs, B-cell-depleted T cells, or T cells were the source of the cDNA or gDNA that made up the material.

The germline V gene has CDR1 MNHEY and CDR2 SVGEGT. V lost 0 bases and J 2 bases, leaving 11 bases between the germline ends. CDR3 size: 15 residues. Repertoires were generated with immunoSEQ multiplex PCR, while TCRdb's copy carries only in-frame clones and drops some. The sample lists tens of thousands of clones, around 83% occurring once. The sample consisted of peripheral blood. The source of this sequence is a human donor in a cohort sampled during active COVID-19. V and J are TRBV6-2 or TRBV6-3 and TRBJ2-7, with a possible D match to TRBD2 (6 bases). CDR3 nucleotide sequence: TGTGCCAGCAGTTACTCCCGGGTAGCGGCCTACGAGCAGTACTTC. As protein: CASSYSRVAAYEQYF.